These 5 T cell receptor beta chains were all obtained from the same sample, sequenced in a study of blood T cells in healthy people across ages. A sample-barcoded 5' primer and a J-beta primer mix were used in a second PCR of about 6 to 12 cycles. TCRdb called the 5' RACE reads again in MiXCR, with one record for every CDR3 protein. The sample records approximately 690,000 distinct CDR3 sequences, around three fifths being singletons. Sequencing was done on a sample of blood. The receptors come from a man between 60 and 75 years old in good health.

The V and J genes are TRBV20-1 and TRBJ2-5; 8 bases are shared with TRBD2. The germline CDR1 and CDR2 sequences are DFQATT and SNEGSKA (reference sequence). The V segment lost 5 bases and the J segment 2 bases; nucleotides outside the gene matches: 1. The length of the CDR3 is 12 residues. CDR3 DNA: TGCAGTGCTTTAGCGGGGCAAGAGACCCAGTACTTC. This sequence encodes CSALAGQETQYF.

This clonotype came up a few times. Written as DNA, the CDR3 is TGTGCCAGCAGCCCGATCTCGAGCGGAAGCTCCTACGAGCAGTACTTC. The encoded protein is CASSPISSGSSYEQYF. The rearrangement joins TRBV11-2 to TRBJ2-7; D is possibly TRBD2 (5 bases). CDR1 is SGHAT and CDR2 is FQNNGV in the germline V gene. The length of the CDR3 is 16 residues. V lost 5 bases and J lost 0, with 17 bases in between.

This rearrangement joins TRBV6-5 to TRBJ2-1; D not certain. V was cut by 2 bases and J by 6 bases, with 14 bases left in between. Germline values: CDR1 MNHEY, CDR2 SVGAGI. The CDR3 contains 15 residues. CDR3 in DNA: TGTGCCAGCAGTTACGCCCAAGGGCTTCCCAATGAGCAGTTCTTC. Its protein is CASSYAQGLPNEQFF.

The chain combines TRBV10-3 with TRBJ2-3; 7 bases fit TRBD1. Losses at the gene ends were 11 bases for V and 6 bases for J; bases not matched to a gene: 17. Germline V gives CDR1 ENHRY, CDR2 SYGVKD. This CDR3 has 15 residues. CDR3 protein: CAAGQAGAMRDTQYF. The DNA for the CDR3 is TGTGCCGCCGGACAGGCAGGGGCGATGAGGGATACGCAGTATTTT.

The rearrangement links TRBV12-3 or TRBV12-4 to TRBJ2-3, with 11 bases matching TRBD2. There are 18 residues in the CDR3. V shed 6 bases, J shed 0 bases, and the junction held 11 bases outside the gene matches. The CDR3, as DNA: TGTGCCAGCAGCAGAACTAGCGGGGGCCCTCCTAGCACAGATACGCAGTATTTT. Its translation is CASSRTSGGPPSTDTQYF.